The 8 T cell receptor beta chains below come from one sample, sequenced in a study of OX40 agonist ivuxolimab in advanced cancers. TCRdb's copy holds only in-frame clones and misses some; the assay was immunoSEQ multiplex PCR. The sample has about 28,000 clones, approximately 84% seen once. Sequences were derived from CD4+ or CD8+ T cells sorted from blood, sampled in a trial of the OX40 agonist ivuxolimab. Every receptor here comes from an adult with an advanced solid tumor such as melanoma, head and neck, liver or kidney cancer.

This clone was counted a single time. The rearrangement uses TRBV28 and TRBJ1-2; TRBD1 agrees at 12 bases. The CDR3 runs to 16 residues. V lost 1 base, J lost 4 bases, and 4 bases stayed unmatched. Per the germline V gene, CDR1 is MDHEN and CDR2 is SYDVKM. The CDR3 nucleotides are TGTGCCAGCAGTTTATTGGGGACAGGGGGCCTCTATGGCTACACCTTC. As protein: CASSLLGTGGLYGYTF.

The chain links TRBV4-1 to TRBJ2-7, with D perhaps matching TRBD1 or TRBD2 (5 bases each). Per germline, CDR1 MGHRA and CDR2 YSYEKL. V was pared by 4 bases and J by 6 bases, with 13 bases between. The CDR3 is 13 residues long. Here the CDR3 DNA reads TGCGCCAGCAGCCCCGTGGGGGTTCTCGAGCAGTACTTC. It specifies CASSPVGVLEQYF.

The V call is TRBV11-2, the J call TRBJ2-2; either TRBD1 or TRBD2 may supply D (5 bases each). The CDR3 totals 15 residues. V gave up 6 bases and J gave up 4 bases, with 15 bases separating them. The germline V gene encodes CDR1 SGHAT and CDR2 FQNNGV. The CDR3 loop is CASRPRDHPTGELFF. The CDR3 DNA reads TGTGCCAGCAGACCCCGGGACCACCCCACCGGGGAGCTGTTTTTT. Full variable domain (outside the CDR3, taken from reference TRBV11-2 and TRBJ2-2): EAGVAQSPRYKIIEKRQSVAFWCNPISGHATLYWYQQILGQGPKLLIQFQNNGVVDDSQLPKDRFSAERLKGVDSTLKIQPAKLEDSAVYLCASRPRDHPTGELFFGEGSRLTVL.

V gene TRBV19 combines with J gene TRBJ2-1; 7 nucleotides line up with TRBD2. V was clipped by 3 bases and J by 2 bases; unmatched bases: 4. The V gene's germline CDR1 is LNHDA and CDR2 SQIVND (reference sequence). The CDR3 spans 15 residues. Here the CDR3 DNA reads TGTGCCAGTAGTATTACGGGAGGTCCCTACAATGAGCAGTTCTTC. This gives the protein CASSITGGPYNEQFF.

The chain combines TRBV9 with TRBJ2-7; maybe TRBD2 (6 bases). Trimming took off 3 bases at V and 2 bases at J, with 15 bases between the two ends. The germline V gene has CDR1 SGDLS and CDR2 YYNGEE. The CDR3 runs 15 residues. The CDR3 nucleotides read TGTGCCAGCAGCGGGGAGGTAAATCCCCCCTACGAGCAGTACTTC. Encoded protein: CASSGEVNPPYEQYF.

V gene TRBV7-2 combines with J gene TRBJ1-1; 7 bases fit TRBD1. The CDR3 sequence is 15 residues long. The J segment lost 0 bases and the V segment lost 5 bases, leaving 6 bases of the junction unmatched. Germline V gene data show CDR1 as SGHTA and CDR2 as FQGNSA. CDR3 amino acids: CASSTRDRLNTEAFF. The CDR3 nucleotides read TGTGCCAGCAGCACCCGGGACAGATTGAACACTGAAGCTTTCTTT.

The genes are TRBV6-5 and TRBJ2-2; D is perhaps TRBD1 (6 bases). Germline CDR1 and CDR2: MNHEY and SVGAGI. V lost 4 bases to trimming and J lost 1 base, with 13 bases between them. There are 16 residues in the CDR3. The CDR3 region is CASSSRDTLNTGELFF. The CDR3 DNA reads TGTGCCAGCAGTTCCCGGGACACCTTGAACACCGGGGAGCTGTTTTTT.

The chain is built from TRBV7-6 and TRBJ1-2; no clear D. CDR3 length equals 12 residues. The V end lost 3 bases, the J end lost 3 bases, and 5 bases lay between the germline ends. Germline-derived CDR1 and CDR2 are SGHVS and FNYEAQ. CDR3 DNA: TGTGCCAGCAGCTTGGATGACTATGGCTACACCTTC. It is translated as CASSLDDYGYTF.